The source of this TCR beta chain is a study of blood T cell repertoires in COVID-19. CDR3 length: 13 residues. V was pared by 0 bases and J by 11 bases, with 5 bases of the junction left unmatched. Germline V gives CDR1 SGHRS, CDR2 YFSETQ. Assay: immunoSEQ multiplex PCR; the TCRdb copy retains only in-frame clones and omits some. Counted here are about 150,000 clones, 75% to 85% occurring once; the ten biggest clones make up 5%. The sequencing input was peripheral blood. The source is a woman in her 50s with acute or convalescent COVID-19. This chain joins TRBV5-1 and TRBJ1-1; 9 nucleotides agree with TRBD1. The CDR3 nucleotides read TGCGCCAGCAGCTTGGGGACAGGGGAGACGGCTTTCTTT. Protein product: CASSLGTGETAFF.